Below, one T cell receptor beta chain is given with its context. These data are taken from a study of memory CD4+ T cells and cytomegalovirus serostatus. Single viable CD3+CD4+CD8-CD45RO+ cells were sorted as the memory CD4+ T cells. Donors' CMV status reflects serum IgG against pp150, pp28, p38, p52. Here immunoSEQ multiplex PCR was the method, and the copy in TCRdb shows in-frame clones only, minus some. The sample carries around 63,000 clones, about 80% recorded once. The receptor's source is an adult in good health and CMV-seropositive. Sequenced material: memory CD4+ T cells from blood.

CDR3 in DNA: TGTGCCAGCAGCTTAGTGTTCGAGCAGTACTTC. Amino acid sequence: CASSLVFEQYF. The V call is TRBV11-2, the J call TRBJ2-7; D is uncertain. Germline V gives CDR1 SGHAT, CDR2 FQNNGV. The CDR3 spans 11 residues. The V end was cut by 1 base, the J end by 6 bases, with 4 bases between. The complete variable domain, with remaining parts taken from reference TRBV11-2 and TRBJ2-7, reads EAGVAQSPRYKIIEKRQSVAFWCNPISGHATLYWYQQILGQGPKLLIQFQNNGVVDDSQLPKDRFSAERLKGVDSTLKIQPAKLEDSAVYLCASSLVFEQYFGPGTRLTVT.